This T cell receptor beta chain was observed in a study of T-cell memory formation after mild COVID-19. CDR3 size: 14 residues. With 3 bases removed from V and 4 bases from J, the gap between germline ends came to 10 bases. Germline V gene sequence: CDR1 LGHNA, CDR2 YNFKEQ. The 5'RACE method, run with constant-segment primers, produced TCR alpha and TCR beta cDNA libraries (carrying sample barcodes and UMIs). TCRdb passed the 5' RACE reads through MiXCR, listing each CDR3 protein once. Among more than 250,000 distinct CDR3 sequences, around 15% were seen once, and the ten largest hold 22%. The material sequenced was PBMCs or a T cell subset sorted from them (not recorded which). The genes are TRBV4-2 and TRBJ1-5; the D gene is possibly TRBD1 (5 bases). The source is a man aged 18 to 29 who had mild COVID-19 (a few samples of this study predate the infection). Cell type and time point are not known. CDR3 coding DNA: TGTGCCAGCAGCCAGGGACGGTCTAATCAGCCCCAGCATTTT. Protein: CASSQGRSNQPQHF.